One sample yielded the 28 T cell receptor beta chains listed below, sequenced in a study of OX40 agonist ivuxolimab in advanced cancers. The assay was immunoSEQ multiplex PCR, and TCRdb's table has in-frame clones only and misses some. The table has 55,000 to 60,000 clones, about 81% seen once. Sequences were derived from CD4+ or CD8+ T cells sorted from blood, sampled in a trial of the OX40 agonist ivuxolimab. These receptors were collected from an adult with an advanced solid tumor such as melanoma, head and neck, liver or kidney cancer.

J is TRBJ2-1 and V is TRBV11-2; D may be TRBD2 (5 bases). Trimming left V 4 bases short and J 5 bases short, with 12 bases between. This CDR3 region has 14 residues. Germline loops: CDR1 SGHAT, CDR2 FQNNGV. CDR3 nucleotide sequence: TGTGCCAGCAGCTCCGCCGGGGTGCACAATGAGCAGTTCTTC. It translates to CASSSAGVHNEQFF.

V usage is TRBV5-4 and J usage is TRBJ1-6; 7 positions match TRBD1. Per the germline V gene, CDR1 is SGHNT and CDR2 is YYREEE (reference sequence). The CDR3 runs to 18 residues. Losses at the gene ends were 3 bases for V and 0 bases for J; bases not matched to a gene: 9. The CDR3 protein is CASSSEGARSSYNSPLHF. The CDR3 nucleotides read TGTGCCAGCAGCTCGGAGGGGGCCCGGAGCTCCTATAATTCACCCCTCCACTTT.

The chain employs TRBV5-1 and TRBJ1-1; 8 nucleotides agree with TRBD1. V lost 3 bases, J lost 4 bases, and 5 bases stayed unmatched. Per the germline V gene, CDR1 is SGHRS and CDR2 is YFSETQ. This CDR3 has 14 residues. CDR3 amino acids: CASSSGGRVTEAFF. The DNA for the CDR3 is TGCGCCAGCAGCTCAGGGGGCAGGGTCACTGAAGCTTTCTTT. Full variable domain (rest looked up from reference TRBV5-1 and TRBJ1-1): KAGVTQTPRYLIKTRGQQVTLSCSPISGHRSVSWYQQTPGQGLQFLFEYFSETQRNKGNFPGRFSGRQFSNSRSEMNVSTLELGDSALYLCASSSGGRVTEAFFGQGTRLTVV.

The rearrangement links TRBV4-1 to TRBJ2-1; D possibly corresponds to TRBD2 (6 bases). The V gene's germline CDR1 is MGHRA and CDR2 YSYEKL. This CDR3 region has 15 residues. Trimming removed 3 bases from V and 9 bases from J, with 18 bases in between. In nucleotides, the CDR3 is TGCGCCAGCAGCCAGGAGGGACTTGTGGGGGGTGAGCAGTTCTTC. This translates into CASSQEGLVGGEQFF.

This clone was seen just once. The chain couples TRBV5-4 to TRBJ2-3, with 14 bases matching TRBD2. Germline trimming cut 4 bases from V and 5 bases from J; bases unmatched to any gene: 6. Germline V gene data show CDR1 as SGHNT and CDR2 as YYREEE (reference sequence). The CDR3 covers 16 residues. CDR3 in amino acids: CASSPRLAGGQDTQYF. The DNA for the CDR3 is TGTGCCAGCAGCCCGCGACTAGCGGGGGGGCAAGATACGCAGTATTTT.

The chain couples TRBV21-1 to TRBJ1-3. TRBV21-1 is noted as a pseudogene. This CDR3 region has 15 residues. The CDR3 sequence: CASGGAAHSGNTIYF. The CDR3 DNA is TGTGCCAGCGGAGGGGCAGCTCACTCTGGAAACACCATATATTTT.

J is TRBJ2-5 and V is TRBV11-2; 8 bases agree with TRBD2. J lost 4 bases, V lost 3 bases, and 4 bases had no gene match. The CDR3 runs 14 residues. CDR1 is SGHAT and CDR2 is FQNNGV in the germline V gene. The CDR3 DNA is TGTGCCAGCAGCTTCGGGGGGGTGGTAGAGACCCAGTACTTC. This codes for CASSFGGVVETQYF. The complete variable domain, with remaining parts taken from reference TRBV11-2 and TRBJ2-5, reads EAGVAQSPRYKIIEKRQSVAFWCNPISGHATLYWYQQILGQGPKLLIQFQNNGVVDDSQLPKDRFSAERLKGVDSTLKIQPAKLEDSAVYLCASSFGGVVETQYFGPGTRLLVL.

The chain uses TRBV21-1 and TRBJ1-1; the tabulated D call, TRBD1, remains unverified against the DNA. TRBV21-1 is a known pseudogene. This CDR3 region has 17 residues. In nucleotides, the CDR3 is TGTGCCAGCAGCAAATACCCGACAGGGGGCATGAACACTGAAGCTTTCTTT. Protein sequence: CASSKYPTGGMNTEAFF.

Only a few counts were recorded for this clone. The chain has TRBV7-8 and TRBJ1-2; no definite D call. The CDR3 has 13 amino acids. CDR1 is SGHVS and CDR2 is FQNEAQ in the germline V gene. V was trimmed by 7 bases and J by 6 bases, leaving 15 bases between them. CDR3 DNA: TGTGCCAGCACCATGCGGAGAGAAAATGGCTACACCTTC. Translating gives CASTMRRENGYTF.

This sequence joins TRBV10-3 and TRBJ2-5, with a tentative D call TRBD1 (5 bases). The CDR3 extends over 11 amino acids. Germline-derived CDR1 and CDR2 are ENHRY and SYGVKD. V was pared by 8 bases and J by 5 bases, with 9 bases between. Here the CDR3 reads CAIGSGETQYF. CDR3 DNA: TGTGCCATCGGTTCAGGGGAGACCCAGTACTTC.

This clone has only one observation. The CDR3 sequence: CATEGHVQETQYF. The DNA of the CDR3 is TGCGCCACCGAGGGACACGTCCAAGAGACCCAGTACTTC. V usage is TRBV10-2 and J usage is TRBJ2-5, with a weak D call TRBD1 (6 bases). The germline gives CDR1 WSHSY, CDR2 SAAADI. The CDR3 covers 13 residues. V lost 10 bases to trimming and J lost 1 base, with 13 bases between them.

The CDR3 is CASSSTPGQGNQPQHF. The DNA for the CDR3 is TGTGCCAGCTCATCAACTCCGGGACAGGGGAATCAGCCCCAGCATTTT. The gene calls are TRBV18 and TRBJ1-5, with 10 bases identical to TRBD1. Per germline, CDR1 KGHSH and CDR2 LQKENI. Trimming took 5 bases from V and 4 from J; bases not matched to a gene: 8. The CDR3 loop spans 16 amino acids.

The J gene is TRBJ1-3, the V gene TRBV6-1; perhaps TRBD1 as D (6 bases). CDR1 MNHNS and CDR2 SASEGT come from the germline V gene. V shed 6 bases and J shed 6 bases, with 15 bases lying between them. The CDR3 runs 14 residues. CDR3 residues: CASSRAGTPNTIYF. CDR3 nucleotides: TGTGCCAGCAGCCGGGCAGGGACACCAAACACCATATATTTT.

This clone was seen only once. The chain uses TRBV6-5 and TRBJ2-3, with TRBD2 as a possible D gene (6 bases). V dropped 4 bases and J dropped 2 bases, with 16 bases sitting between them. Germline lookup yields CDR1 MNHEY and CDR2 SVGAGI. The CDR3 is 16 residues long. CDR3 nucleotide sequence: TGTGCCAGCAGTTCCCCCTCCCGGGGGTCCACAGATACGCAGTATTTT. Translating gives CASSSPSRGSTDTQYF.

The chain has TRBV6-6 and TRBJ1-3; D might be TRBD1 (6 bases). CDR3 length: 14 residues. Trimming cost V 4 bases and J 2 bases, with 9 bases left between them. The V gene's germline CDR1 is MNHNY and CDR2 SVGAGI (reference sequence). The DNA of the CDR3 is TGTGCCAGCAGTTTAAACAGGGCTGGAAACACCATATATTTT. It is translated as CASSLNRAGNTIYF.

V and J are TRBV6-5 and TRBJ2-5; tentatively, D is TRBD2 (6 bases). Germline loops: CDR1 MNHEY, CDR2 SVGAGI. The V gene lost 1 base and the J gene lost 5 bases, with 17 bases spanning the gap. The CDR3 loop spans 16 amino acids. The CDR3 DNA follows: TGTGCCAGCAGTTACTGGGGGGACCTCACGGGGGAGACCCAGTACTTC. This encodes CASSYWGDLTGETQYF.

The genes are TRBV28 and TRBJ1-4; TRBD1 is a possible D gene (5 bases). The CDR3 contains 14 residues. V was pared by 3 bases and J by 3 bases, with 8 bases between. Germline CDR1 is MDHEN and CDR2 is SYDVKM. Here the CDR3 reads CASSLGRANEKLFF. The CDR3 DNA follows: TGTGCCAGCAGTTTGGGCAGGGCTAATGAAAAACTGTTTTTT.

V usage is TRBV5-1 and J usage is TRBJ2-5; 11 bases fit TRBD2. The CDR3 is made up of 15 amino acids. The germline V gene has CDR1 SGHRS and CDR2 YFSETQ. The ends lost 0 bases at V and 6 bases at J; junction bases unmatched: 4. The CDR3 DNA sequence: TGCGCCAGCAGCTTGGAACTAGCGGGGGCTAAGACCCAGTACTTC. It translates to CASSLELAGAKTQYF.

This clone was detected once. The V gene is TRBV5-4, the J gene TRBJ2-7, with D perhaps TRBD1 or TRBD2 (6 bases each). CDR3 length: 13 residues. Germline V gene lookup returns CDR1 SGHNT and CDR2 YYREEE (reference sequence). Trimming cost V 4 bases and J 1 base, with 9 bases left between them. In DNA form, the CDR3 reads TGTGCCAGCAGCGGGGGGCTATCCTACGAGCAGTACTTC. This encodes CASSGGLSYEQYF.

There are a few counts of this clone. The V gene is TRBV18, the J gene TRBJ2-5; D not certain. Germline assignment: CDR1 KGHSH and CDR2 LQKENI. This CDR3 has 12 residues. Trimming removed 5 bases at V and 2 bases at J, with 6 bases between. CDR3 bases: TGTGCCAGCTCAGCACAGCAAGAGACCCAGTACTTC. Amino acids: CASSAQQETQYF.

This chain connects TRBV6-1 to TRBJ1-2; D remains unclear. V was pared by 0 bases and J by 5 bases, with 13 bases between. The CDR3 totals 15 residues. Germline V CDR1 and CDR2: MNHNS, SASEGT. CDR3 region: CASSEAPGPQYGYTF. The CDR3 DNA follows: TGTGCCAGCAGTGAAGCTCCCGGACCCCAGTATGGCTACACCTTC.

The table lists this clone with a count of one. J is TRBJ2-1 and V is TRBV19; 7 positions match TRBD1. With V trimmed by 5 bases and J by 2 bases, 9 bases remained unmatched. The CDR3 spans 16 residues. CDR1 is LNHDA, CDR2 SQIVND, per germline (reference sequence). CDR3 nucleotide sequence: TGTGCCAGTAGTGCCATGACAGGGTTGGCCTACAATGAGCAGTTCTTC. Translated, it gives CASSAMTGLAYNEQFF.

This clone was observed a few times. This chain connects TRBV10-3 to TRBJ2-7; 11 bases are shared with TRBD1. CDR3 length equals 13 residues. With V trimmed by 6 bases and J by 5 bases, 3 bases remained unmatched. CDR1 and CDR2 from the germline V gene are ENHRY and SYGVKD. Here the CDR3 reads CAIRDRGLDEQYF. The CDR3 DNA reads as TGTGCCATCAGGGACAGGGGGCTGGACGAGCAGTACTTC.

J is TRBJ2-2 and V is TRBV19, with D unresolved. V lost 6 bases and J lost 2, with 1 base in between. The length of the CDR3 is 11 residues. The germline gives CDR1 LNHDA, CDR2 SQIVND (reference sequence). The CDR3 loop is CASSNTGELFF. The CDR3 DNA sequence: TGTGCCAGTAGCAACACCGGGGAGCTGTTTTTT.

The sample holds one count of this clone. CDR3 DNA sequence: TGTGCCAGCAGTGACACCTATAGCACAGATACGCAGTATTTT. Its protein is CASSDTYSTDTQYF. This chain links TRBV6-1 with TRBJ2-3; D not certain. The ends were cut back, 3 bases at V and 0 bases at J, with 7 bases in the middle. The germline V gene encodes CDR1 MNHNS and CDR2 SASEGT. The CDR3 has 14 amino acids.

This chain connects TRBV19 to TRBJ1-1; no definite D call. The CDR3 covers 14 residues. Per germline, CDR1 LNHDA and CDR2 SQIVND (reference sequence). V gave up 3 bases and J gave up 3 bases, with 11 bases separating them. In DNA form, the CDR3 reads TGTGCCAGTAGTATCAGGAAATGGGACACTGAAGCTTTCTTT. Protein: CASSIRKWDTEAFF.

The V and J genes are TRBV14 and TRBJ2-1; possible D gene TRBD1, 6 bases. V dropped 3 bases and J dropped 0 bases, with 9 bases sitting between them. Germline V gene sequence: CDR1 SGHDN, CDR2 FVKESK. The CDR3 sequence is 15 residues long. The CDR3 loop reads CASSQRGSSYNEQFF. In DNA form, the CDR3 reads TGTGCCAGCAGCCAGAGGGGGAGCTCCTACAATGAGCAGTTCTTC.

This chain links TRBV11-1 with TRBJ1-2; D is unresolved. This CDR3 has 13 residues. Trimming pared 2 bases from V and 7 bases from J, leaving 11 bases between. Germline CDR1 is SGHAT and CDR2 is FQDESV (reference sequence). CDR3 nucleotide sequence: TGTGCCAGCAGCTTATATACGTCGCTTGGCTACACCTTC. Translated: CASSLYTSLGYTF. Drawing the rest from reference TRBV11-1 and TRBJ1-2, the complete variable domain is EAEVAQSPRYKITEKSQAVAFWCDPISGHATLYWYRQILGQGPELLVQFQDESVVDDSQLPKDRFSAERLKGVDSTLKIQPAELGDSAMYLCASSLYTSLGYTFGSGTRLTVV.